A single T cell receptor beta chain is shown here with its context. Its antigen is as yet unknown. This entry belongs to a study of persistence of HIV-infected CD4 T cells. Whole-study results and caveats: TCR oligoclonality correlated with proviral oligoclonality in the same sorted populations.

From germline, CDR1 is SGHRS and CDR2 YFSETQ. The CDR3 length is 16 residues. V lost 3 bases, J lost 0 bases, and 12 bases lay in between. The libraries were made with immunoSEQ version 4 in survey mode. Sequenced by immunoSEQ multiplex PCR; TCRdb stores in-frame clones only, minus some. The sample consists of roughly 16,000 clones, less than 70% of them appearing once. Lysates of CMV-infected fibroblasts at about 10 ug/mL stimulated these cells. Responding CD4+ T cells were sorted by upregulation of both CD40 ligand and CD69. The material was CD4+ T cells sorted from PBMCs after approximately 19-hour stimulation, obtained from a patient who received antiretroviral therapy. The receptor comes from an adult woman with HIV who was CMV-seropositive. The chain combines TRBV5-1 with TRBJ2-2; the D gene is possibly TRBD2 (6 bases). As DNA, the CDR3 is TGCGCCAGCAGCTCTCTCGGGACTTCGAACACCGGGGAGCTGTTTTTT. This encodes CASSSLGTSNTGELFF. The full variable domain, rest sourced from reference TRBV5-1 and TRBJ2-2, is KAGVTQTPRYLIKTRGQQVTLSCSPISGHRSVSWYQQTPGQGLQFLFEYFSETQRNKGNFPGRFSGRQFSNSRSEMNVSTLELGDSALYLCASSSLGTSNTGELFFGEGSRLTVL.